This TCR beta chain was captured by sequencing in a study of human versus mouse CDR3 diversity and MHC coevolution (dated by TCRdb to 2015 to 2018). Regarding the study in general: The immunoSEQ assay was reported to detect one in 200,000 T cells and to minimize multiplex PCR amplification bias. Human naive CD4 T cell repertoires were used as a reference for TCR selection on multiple MHC II alleles and were compared with human-TCR-locus transgenic mice carrying single MHC II. Across mouse and human samples, each sample had between about 0.6 x 10^7 and 1.6 x 10^7 valid reads. Three healthy volunteer blood donors made up the human cohort, with one aged 30 to 40, one aged 40 to 50 and one aged 60 to 69 at collection.

The paper as a whole reports these results and caveats: Among all the groups compared, the lowest clonal inequality scores came from two of the three human donors. Repertoire diversity was not considered directly comparable between humans and mice because human T cells were selected on a handful of MHC II alleles. On average, humans had more CDR3 deletions and insertions than mice, indicating greater exonuclease and TdT activity. The largest TCR beta repertoire, some 1.6 million clonotypes, was estimated by iCHAO1 for humans, a finding likely attributable to selection by multiple MHC II molecules.

The QIAGEN blood and tissue kit was used to extract genomic DNA from sorted cells, and the DNA was quantified on a NanoDrop 1000. Using multiplex PCR of genomic DNA, the immunoSEQ platform deep sequenced and quantified the TCR alpha and beta chains. Regarding the original processing steps: IMGT gene and region definitions were used to annotate TCR sequences. As a stand-in for the preselection repertoire, out-of-frame rearrangements were used and set against in-frame clonotypes. To estimate repertoire size, the study used the iCHAO1 estimator that comes with the immunoSEQ platform. A Gini index based on the Lorenz curve was applied to in-frame amino acid clonotypes to measure clonal inequality. Shared clonotypes were counted with the intersect function of the R package tcR, and similarity was scored with the Jaccard index. V, J and V-J usage frequencies went into a principal component analysis run with the R prcomp function, with no normalization applied. Not all clones reach the TCRdb copy of this immuneACCESS table, which keeps in-frame sequences only. Checked studies attribute under half of the gap to unresolved V genes and leave the rest unexplained. The V and J calls and the clone size are those of that table, but D and trimming were determined from the DNA. The sample has about 77,000 clones on record, about nine tenths of them singletons. The top ten hold approximately 0.15% of the sample.

A remark on this clone: Which antigen it targets is not known. Per-base qualities were not stored, and no clone one base away is much larger.

Including the terminal cysteine and phenylalanine, the CDR3 comprises 14 residues. CDR3 DNA only is kept here, 42 bases in frame from base 1. CDR1 and CDR2 (GTSNPN, SVGIG) derive from the germline V gene (reference sequence). V is pared back by 0 bases and J by 3 bases, with 11 bases lying between the germline termini. Fluorescence-activated cell sorting was used to pull naive CD4 T cells, meaning cells that were CD45RO-negative and CD62L-positive, out of the PBMCs. From each donor, around 51 ml of fresh peripheral blood was taken, and Ficoll density centrifugation was then used to isolate PBMCs. Cells were sorted on a FACSAria III instrument, and every sample had a purity above 95%.

The sequence came from a person aged 30-69 years in good health. Specimen: naive CD4+ T cells from blood. Per the publication, the cell subset or site label means: CD45RO-negative CD62L-positive naive CD4 T cells. The chain couples TRBV30 to TRBJ1-1; TRBD1 might be the D gene, on 6 matching bases. CDR3 region: CAWSVGGGYTEAFF. Read as DNA, the sequence is TGTGCCTGGAGTGTAGGGGGGGGATACACTGAAGCTTTCTTT.